The 31 T cell receptor beta chains below were found in one sample sequenced in a study of T-cell reconstitution after alpha-beta-depleted transplantation in children. Unique molecular identifiers featured in how the TCRbeta library was prepared. TCRdb redid the calling of the PCR reads with MiXCR, one entry per CDR3 protein. The sample includes roughly 52,000 distinct CDR3 sequences, about 5.7% seen only once; the top ten take around 30%. The sequences come from PBMCs, mostly from graft donor cells, collected 60 days after TCRalphabeta/CD19-depleted stem cell transplant. All receptors derive from a female patient aged 2-9 years who had a stem cell transplant for aplastic anemia, so the T cells may come from the graft donor.

The chain carries TRBV6-5 and TRBJ1-2, with 9 positions matching TRBD1. The CDR3 covers 14 residues. The J segment lost 8 bases and the V segment lost 2 bases, leaving 6 bases of the junction unmatched. CDR1 MNHEY and CDR2 SVGAGI come from the germline V gene. For the CDR3, the DNA is TGTGCCAGCAGTTACCTACAGGGGGCGGGGGGCTACACCTTC. This translates into CASSYLQGAGGYTF.

This clonotype was seen repeatedly, ten times or more. This chain connects TRBV28 to TRBJ2-3; weak D call: TRBD2 (6 bases). Germline V gives CDR1 MDHEN, CDR2 SYDVKM. This CDR3 comprises 14 residues. The V end lost 5 bases, the J end lost 1 base, and 10 bases lay between the germline ends. The CDR3 DNA reads as TGTGCCAGCAGTGCGGGACCCGGCACAGATACGCAGTATTTT. It codes for CASSAGPGTDTQYF. The variable domain in full, completed from reference TRBV28 and TRBJ2-3, reads DVKVTQSSRYLVKRTGEKVFLECVQDMDHENMFWYRQDPGLGLRLIYFSYDVKMKEKGDIPEGYSVSREKKERFSLILESASTNQTSMYLCASSAGPGTDTQYFGPGTRLTVL.

The chain recombines TRBV3-1 with TRBJ2-4, with D perhaps TRBD2 (5 bases). The CDR3 is 16 residues long. V was shortened by 3 bases and J by 6 bases, with 18 bases between the two germline ends. Germline CDR1 LGHDT, CDR2 YNNKEL (reference sequence). The CDR3 nucleotides are TGTGCCAGCAGCCAGACCCTGACCCCGGGGAGAAACATTCAGTACTTC. Residues: CASSQTLTPGRNIQYF.

This clonotype appeared many times. This chain links TRBV20-1 with TRBJ2-5; 8 bases map to TRBD2. Germline trimming cut 7 bases from V and 4 bases from J; bases unmatched to any gene: 5. This CDR3 has 12 residues. CDR1 and CDR2 from the germline V gene are DFQATT and SNEGSKA (reference sequence). CDR3 sequence reads: CSGGRGGETQYF. The DNA for the CDR3 is TGCAGTGGGGGCCGGGGGGGAGAGACCCAGTACTTC.

This clonotype has more than one count but fewer than ten. V usage is TRBV4-1 and J usage is TRBJ2-7, with a tentative D call TRBD2 (5 bases). Germline V gives CDR1 MGHRA, CDR2 YSYEKL. V dropped 3 bases and J dropped 7 bases, with 13 bases sitting between them. The CDR3 runs 13 residues. The CDR3 loop reads CASSQDAPGEQYF. Here the CDR3 DNA reads TGCGCCAGCAGCCAGGATGCTCCGGGAGAGCAGTACTTC.

Many counts were recorded for this clonotype. The gene calls are TRBV12-3 or TRBV12-4 and TRBJ1-5; D call uncertain. V lost 6 bases and J 4 bases, leaving 13 bases between the germline ends. The length of the CDR3 is 14 residues. The CDR3 DNA reads TGTGCCAGCAGGCCTGGAGGGAATAATCAGCCCCAGCATTTT. This translates into CASRPGGNNQPQHF.

This clonotype came up many times. V is TRBV9 and J is TRBJ2-3, with unresolved D. Trimming removed 4 bases from V and 6 bases from J, with 9 bases in between. The germline V gene encodes CDR1 SGDLS and CDR2 YYNGEE. CDR3 length: 12 amino acids. The chain's CDR3 is CASSLSLDTQYF. CDR3 sequence (DNA): TGTGCCAGCAGCTTAAGTCTGGATACGCAGTATTTT. The whole variable domain, remainder taken from reference TRBV9 and TRBJ2-3, is DSGVTQTPKHLITATGQRVTLRCSPRSGDLSVYWYQQSLDQGLQFLIQYYNGEERAKGNILERFSAQQFPDLHSELNLSSLELGDSALYFCASSLSLDTQYFGPGTRLTVL.

This clonotype came up a few times. The J gene is TRBJ1-1, the V gene TRBV6-2 or TRBV6-3; D is perhaps TRBD1 (5 bases). CDR3 length: 14 amino acids. CDR1 and CDR2 from the germline V gene are MNHEY and SVGEGT. V was trimmed by 2 bases and J by 0 bases, leaving 7 bases between them. DNA of the CDR3: TGTGCCAGCAGTTACGGGGGTTTGAACACTGAAGCTTTCTTT. Translated: CASSYGGLNTEAFF.

This clonotype was counted between two and nine times. The V and J genes are TRBV7-3 and TRBJ2-1, with 7 nucleotides matching TRBD2. Unmatched junction bases numbered 4, after V lost 1 base and J lost 4 bases. This CDR3 comprises 15 residues. Germline V lookup: CDR1 SGHTA, CDR2 FQGTGA. CDR3 amino acids: CASSLMLAAYNEQFF. CDR3 DNA: TGTGCCAGCAGCTTAATGCTAGCGGCATACAATGAGCAGTTCTTC.

This clonotype was seen many times. A much larger clone differs by one base, so this may be a read error. V usage is TRBV7-2 and J usage is TRBJ2-3, with D possibly called TRBD1 or TRBD2 (5 bases each). Germline V lookup: CDR1 SGHTA, CDR2 FQGNSA. Trimming cost V 8 bases and J 0 bases, with 12 bases left between them. This CDR3 has 14 amino acids. In DNA, the CDR3 is TGTGCCAGCTGCCGGGACCGAAGCACAGATACGCAGTATTTT. Protein product: CASCRDRSTDTQYF.

Concerning this clonotype itself: Being one base from a much bigger clone, this may be a read error. The rearrangement joins TRBV6-1 to TRBJ2-3; either TRBD1 or TRBD2 may supply D (5 bases each). This CDR3 region has 16 residues. V lost 7 bases to trimming and J lost 2 bases, with 19 bases between them. CDR1 MNHNS and CDR2 SASEGT come from the germline V gene. The CDR3 region is CASMMGEKRATDTQYF. Here the CDR3 DNA reads TGTGCCAGCATGATGGGGGAGAAGCGCGCCACAGATACGCAGTATTTT.

This clonotype has ten or more counts. The chain couples TRBV5-1 to TRBJ2-1; a weak D match, TRBD2 (5 bases). There are 14 residues in the CDR3. Germline CDR1 SGHRS, CDR2 YFSETQ. The V end lost 6 bases, the J end lost 5 bases, and 15 bases lay between the germline ends. The CDR3 here is CASMRVPTDNEQFF. Here the CDR3 DNA reads TGCGCCAGCATGAGGGTACCAACCGACAATGAGCAGTTCTTC.

This clonotype has more than one count but fewer than ten. V gene TRBV7-9 combines with J gene TRBJ2-7; tentatively, D is TRBD2 (5 bases). There are 15 residues in the CDR3. CDR1 is SEHNR and CDR2 is FQNEAQ in the germline V gene (reference sequence). The V end lost 3 bases, the J end lost 5 bases, and 17 bases lay between the germline ends. The CDR3 loop reads CASSFTSPREHEQYF. CDR3 coding DNA: TGTGCCAGCAGCTTTACGTCCCCCCGGGAACACGAGCAGTACTTC.

This clonotype was counted ten times or more. The chain carries TRBV21-1 and TRBJ2-1. TRBV21-1 counts as a pseudogene. The CDR3 consists of 10 residues. In DNA form, the CDR3 reads TGTGCCAGCAGGGTGGGCGAGCAGTTCTTC. Translation gives CASRVGEQFF.

This chain joins TRBV5-6 and TRBJ1-1, with a possible D match to TRBD1 (6 bases). V was trimmed by 3 bases and J by 2 bases, leaving 11 bases between them. The CDR3 is made up of 14 amino acids. The germline CDR1 and CDR2 sequences are SGHDT and YYEEEE. DNA of the CDR3: TGTGCCAGCAGCTCCAGGGGAGATAACACTGAAGCTTTCTTT. This codes for CASSSRGDNTEAFF.

This clonotype came up many times. This chain joins TRBV7-9 and TRBJ2-7; 7 bases map to TRBD1. The CDR3 is 17 amino acids. Germline trimming cut 1 base from V and 5 bases from J; bases unmatched to any gene: 14. CDR1 SEHNR and CDR2 FQNEAQ come from the germline V gene (reference sequence). Written as DNA, the CDR3 is TGTGCCAGCAGCTTAGGGGCCGGTCAGGGGGACAAGAACGAGCAGTACGTC. Translation gives CASSLGAGQGDKNEQYV.

This clonotype has just one count. A clone one base away is much larger, so this may be a read error. The chain uses TRBV5-1 and TRBJ2-4, with 8 bases matching TRBD2. Germline lookup yields CDR1 SGHRS and CDR2 YFSETQ. The CDR3 runs 14 residues. With 6 bases clipped from V and 8 bases from J, the junction kept 10 bases outside the gene matches. CDR3 sequence reads: CASNRDIGGDIQYF. DNA of the CDR3: TGCGCCAGCAACAGGGACATCGGGGGGGACATTCAGTACTTC.

This clonotype was picked up many times. The gene calls are TRBV5-1 and TRBJ1-2; perhaps TRBD1 as D (6 bases). V gave up 0 bases and J gave up 13 bases, with 13 bases separating them. The length of the CDR3 is 12 residues. The V gene's germline CDR1 is SGHRS and CDR2 YFSETQ. CDR3 in amino acids: CASSLGDTLITF. The CDR3 DNA reads as TGCGCCAGCAGCTTGGGGGACACCCTCATCACCTTC.

This clonotype was seen many times. The V gene is TRBV27, the J gene TRBJ2-3; D gene unclear. The CDR3 has 12 residues. Per the germline V gene, CDR1 is MNHEY and CDR2 is SMNVEV (reference sequence). The V gene lost 6 bases and the J gene lost 0 bases, with 4 bases spanning the gap. The DNA for the CDR3 is TGTGCCAGCAGCCGCAGCACAGATACGCAGTATTTT. Amino acids: CASSRSTDTQYF.

A word on this clonotype: Just one base apart from a much larger clone, this may be a read error. The CDR3 spells CSVEDLATYGYPF. CDR3 coding DNA: TGCAGCGTTGAAGATTTGGCTACCTATGGCTACCCCTTC. This chain uses TRBV29-1 with TRBJ1-2; D remains ambiguous. CDR3 length: 13 amino acids. Germline CDR1 is SQVTM and CDR2 is ANQGSEA.

In its sample, this clonotype was seen many times. The chain combines TRBV9 with TRBJ2-7; D call uncertain. V lost 3 bases and J lost 0, with 4 bases in between. The CDR3 extends over 12 amino acids. CDR1 SGDLS and CDR2 YYNGEE come from the germline V gene. CDR3 protein: CASSGGSYEQYF. The CDR3 DNA is TGTGCCAGCAGCGGGGGCTCCTACGAGCAGTACTTC.

This clonotype occurred many times. The chain links TRBV3-1 to TRBJ2-1; 8 positions match TRBD2. In germline, CDR1 is LGHDT, CDR2 YNNKEL (reference sequence). J lost 5 bases, V lost 4 bases, and 4 bases had no gene match. The length of the CDR3 is 14 residues. CDR3 bases: TGTGCCAGCAGCCCCCGTAGCGGGGACAATGAGCAGTTCTTC. Translation gives CASSPRSGDNEQFF.

This clonotype has ten or more counts. The V and J genes are TRBV2 and TRBJ1-1; D is possibly TRBD1 (5 bases). With 0 bases removed from V and 0 bases from J, the gap between germline ends came to 17 bases. This CDR3 spans 18 amino acids. Looked up from germline, CDR1 is SNHLY and CDR2 is FYNNEI. This CDR3 reads CASSEAERGLHMNTEAFF. CDR3 bases: TGTGCCAGCAGTGAAGCAGAACGGGGGTTACACATGAACACTGAAGCTTTCTTT.

This clonotype was recorded many times. The chain has TRBV7-9 and TRBJ2-1; D assignment may be TRBD1 or TRBD2 (5 bases each). Trimming cost V 5 bases and J 9 bases, with 17 bases left between them. Germline assignment: CDR1 SEHNR and CDR2 FQNEAQ (reference sequence). The CDR3 is 14 residues long. CDR3 nucleotide sequence: TGTGCCAGCAGCCTCCGGGGCCTCCCTCCTGAGCAGTTCTTC. Amino acids: CASSLRGLPPEQFF.

This chain uses TRBV11-2 with TRBJ1-2; D remains ambiguous. Between the trimmed V and J ends, which lost 1 base and 3 bases, there was a span of 6 bases. This CDR3 has 13 residues. The germline CDR1 and CDR2 sequences are SGHAT and FQNNGV. CDR3 nucleotide sequence: TGTGCCAGCAGCTTAGGGGCTCACTATGGCTACACCTTC. Translation gives CASSLGAHYGYTF.

This chain connects TRBV4-1 to TRBJ2-7; 7 positions match TRBD2. Germline V CDR1 and CDR2: MGHRA, YSYEKL. The CDR3 extends over 15 amino acids. V gave up 0 bases and J gave up 2 bases; unmatched junction bases: 4. The CDR3 protein is CASSQDPSGTYEQYF. DNA of the CDR3: TGCGCCAGCAGCCAAGACCCTAGCGGCACCTACGAGCAGTACTTC.

This clonotype has a handful of counts. CDR3 protein: CASSLVGGGDSYEQYF. In DNA form, the CDR3 reads TGTGCCAGCAGCCTCGTCGGCGGGGGGGACTCCTACGAGCAGTACTTC. V and J are TRBV3-1 and TRBJ2-7, with 9 bases matching TRBD2. The CDR3 consists of 16 residues. The germline gives CDR1 LGHDT, CDR2 YNNKEL (reference sequence). Germline trimming cut 4 bases from V and 0 bases from J; bases unmatched to any gene: 7.

This clonotype was recorded at least ten times. V usage is TRBV5-1 and J usage is TRBJ2-7; D is perhaps TRBD2 (6 bases). V was pared by 2 bases and J by 2 bases, with 23 bases between. The CDR3 runs 18 residues. From germline, CDR1 is SGHRS and CDR2 YFSETQ. The CDR3 sequence is CASSLSAGGMGVTYEQYF. The CDR3 bases are TGCGCCAGCAGCTTATCGGCAGGAGGGATGGGGGTTACCTACGAGCAGTACTTC.

The sample holds many counts of this clonotype. This chain uses TRBV7-9 with TRBJ2-3, with a tentative D call TRBD1 (6 bases). The CDR3 length is 15 residues. V shed 1 base and J shed 1 base, with 9 bases lying between them. Per the germline V gene, CDR1 is SEHNR and CDR2 is FQNEAQ (reference sequence). CDR3 sequence: CASSLGTVGTDTQYF. CDR3 DNA: TGTGCCAGCAGCTTAGGGACAGTAGGCACAGATACGCAGTATTTT.

V gene TRBV18 combines with J gene TRBJ1-2; 8 nucleotides line up with TRBD1. The CDR3 loop spans 16 amino acids. The J segment lost 8 bases and the V segment lost 5 bases, leaving 16 bases of the junction unmatched. Germline lookup yields CDR1 KGHSH and CDR2 LQKENI. The CDR3 region has the DNA TGTGCCAGCTCAGCCGGGACAGGTCGACCCCCCACCGGCTACACCTTC. Its protein is CASSAGTGRPPTGYTF.

This clonotype was seen more than once but under ten times. The chain uses TRBV6-1 and TRBJ2-6; 11 bases line up with TRBD1. V shed 6 bases and J 0 bases; nucleotides not matched to a gene: 7. This CDR3 is built from 18 residues. The germline CDR1 and CDR2 sequences are MNHNS and SASEGT. CDR3 in amino acids: CASRGQGELSSGANVLTF. For the CDR3, the DNA is TGTGCCAGCAGGGGACAGGGGGAACTAAGCTCTGGGGCCAACGTCCTGACTTTC.